One sample yielded the 32 T cell receptor beta chains listed below, sequenced in a study of blood T cells in healthy people across ages. Together with a sample-barcoded 5' primer, a J-beta primer mix was included in a second PCR lasting roughly 6 to 12 cycles. TCRdb re-derived calls from the 5' RACE reads in MiXCR, one entry per CDR3 protein. The sample includes approximately 1.5 million distinct CDR3 sequences, approximately 43% seen only once; the top ten take roughly 3.7%. Sequenced input: blood. These receptor sequences come from a woman under 30 in good health.

The chain is built from TRBV28 and TRBJ1-4; possible D gene TRBD1, 5 bases. CDR1 and CDR2 (germline): MDHEN, SYDVKM. The CDR3 consists of 17 residues. Trimming removed 5 bases at V and 7 bases at J, with 23 bases between. The CDR3 sequence is CASSLYPPGRTSEKLFF. In nucleotides, the CDR3 is TGTGCCAGCAGTCTGTATCCCCCGGGACGGACTTCTGAAAAACTGTTTTTT.

J is TRBJ2-1 and V is TRBV29-1; weak D call: TRBD2 (6 bases). The V gene lost 5 bases and the J gene lost 12 bases, with 17 bases spanning the gap. The CDR3 consists of 12 residues. Germline-derived CDR1 and CDR2 are SQVTM and ANQGSEA. The CDR3 DNA is TGCAGCGTTAACCCGACTAGTCCCGGGCAGTTCTTC. This sequence encodes CSVNPTSPGQFF.

This clonotype was counted between two and nine times. This sequence joins TRBV2 and TRBJ2-2; D remains ambiguous. Germline CDR1 and CDR2: SNHLY and FYNNEI. The CDR3 runs to 15 residues. Trimming took 7 bases from V and 0 from J, leaving 12 bases between them. CDR3 sequence (DNA): TGTGCCAGCAAGCTGGCAGAGTCGAACACCGGGGAGCTGTTTTTT. It translates to CASKLAESNTGELFF.

The rearrangement uses TRBV29-1 and TRBJ2-5; no reliable D call. This CDR3 contains 13 residues. V gave up 4 bases and J gave up 3 bases, with 12 bases separating them. Germline values: CDR1 SQVTM, CDR2 ANQGSEA. In DNA, the CDR3 is TGCAGCGTTGCCGCGGATCTCAAAGAGACCCAGTACTTC. Translation gives CSVAADLKETQYF.

The J gene is TRBJ1-2, the V gene TRBV24-1; the match to TRBD1 covers 7 bases. The CDR3 runs 16 residues. Germline trimming cut 3 bases from V and 4 bases from J; bases unmatched to any gene: 10. Germline V gene lookup returns CDR1 KGHDR and CDR2 SFDVKD. Here the CDR3 DNA reads TGTGCCACCAGTGATCGGGACAGCCGCTCCCTCTATGGCTACACCTTC. It specifies CATSDRDSRSLYGYTF.

The chain joins TRBV6-5 to TRBJ1-2, with D tentatively TRBD1 (6 bases). The CDR3 length is 13 residues. Germline V gene data show CDR1 as MNHEY and CDR2 as SVGAGI. Trimming stripped 11 bases from V and 8 bases from J, with 21 bases between. CDR3 nucleotides: TGTGCCTCCCAGGTATCAGGGGCCGAGGGCTACACCTTC. It translates to CASQVSGAEGYTF.

In its sample, this clonotype was seen a few times. The chain links TRBV20-1 to TRBJ1-2; D uncertain. The V and J ends lost 0 bases and 9 bases respectively, with 8 bases between them. This CDR3 has 11 amino acids. Germline loops: CDR1 DFQATT, CDR2 SNEGSKA (reference sequence). CDR3: CSARDSSSYTF. The CDR3 DNA follows: TGCAGTGCTAGAGACTCTAGTAGCTACACCTTC.

In the case of this clonotype: One base away lies a much larger clone, so this may be a sequencing read error. The genes are TRBV4-3 and TRBJ2-7; 9 bases fit TRBD1. The length of the CDR3 is 16 residues. Looked up from germline, CDR1 is LGHNA and CDR2 is YSLEER. V was pared by 0 bases and J by 2 bases, with 5 bases of the junction left unmatched. The DNA for the CDR3 is TGCGCCAGCAGCCAAGATGGGACAGGGTGGGCCTACGAGCAGTACTTC. It specifies CASSQDGTGWAYEQYF.

The chain has TRBV20-1 and TRBJ2-3; a possible D gene is TRBD2 (7 bases). Trimming left V 2 bases short and J 1 base short, with 13 bases between. Germline V gene lookup returns CDR1 DFQATT and CDR2 SNEGSKA (reference sequence). The CDR3 has 15 amino acids. CDR3 sequence: CSARWRGGRTDTQYF. DNA for the CDR3: TGCAGTGCTAGATGGAGGGGGGGGCGCACAGATACGCAGTATTTT.

The genes are TRBV7-9 and TRBJ1-2; D remains ambiguous. The CDR3 is 17 residues long. Germline V lookup: CDR1 SEHNR, CDR2 FQNEAQ (reference sequence). The V gene lost 2 bases and the J gene lost 4 bases, with 20 bases spanning the gap. The chain's CDR3 is CASSLSQPRMGSYGYTF. The CDR3 region has the DNA TGTGCCAGCAGCTTAAGTCAGCCAAGAATGGGGAGCTATGGCTACACCTTC.

The V call is TRBV27, the J call TRBJ2-3; 10 bases are a match to TRBD2. Germline loops: CDR1 MNHEY, CDR2 SMNVEV (reference sequence). There are 19 residues in the CDR3. V was pared by 4 bases and J by 5 bases, with 18 bases of the junction left unmatched. As DNA, the CDR3 is TGTGCCAGCAGTTACAACGATTACGAGCGGGGGGGCATTCGAGATACGCAGTATTTT. Translation gives CASSYNDYERGGIRDTQYF.

V and J are TRBV2 and TRBJ2-2; a weak D match, TRBD2 (5 bases). V was shortened by 6 bases and J by 5 bases, with 19 bases between the two germline ends. This CDR3 spans 16 amino acids. Germline V CDR1 and CDR2: SNHLY, FYNNEI. DNA of the CDR3: TGTGCCAGCAGGAAGGGCTCGGGGTGGTCTACCGGGGAGCTGTTTTTT. This encodes CASRKGSGWSTGELFF.

CDR3 DNA: TGCAGTGCTAGGGACACTAGCGGGGTGGGAGATACGCAGTATTTT. As protein: CSARDTSGVGDTQYF. The genes are TRBV20-1 and TRBJ2-3; TRBD2 aligns across 10 bases. Per germline, CDR1 DFQATT and CDR2 SNEGSKA (reference sequence). Trimming cost V 3 bases and J 5 bases; bases outside gene matches: 8. The CDR3 spans 15 residues.

The V call is TRBV3-1, the J call TRBJ2-1, with 12 bases fitting TRBD2. The germline gives CDR1 LGHDT, CDR2 YNNKEL (reference sequence). V trimming: 0 bases; J trimming: 7 bases; junction bases outside the gene matches: 4. There are 16 residues in the CDR3. CDR3 bases: TGTGCCAGCAGCCAAGAGAAACTAGCGGGGGGTAATGAGCAGTTCTTC. Translated, it gives CASSQEKLAGGNEQFF.

The V gene is TRBV20-1, the J gene TRBJ1-1, with 8 bases matching TRBD1. Germline assignment: CDR1 DFQATT and CDR2 SNEGSKA (reference sequence). The V gene end was trimmed by 2 bases and the J gene end by 0 bases; junction bases not matched to a gene: 5. This CDR3 has 15 residues. CDR3 bases: TGCAGTGCTAGACAGGGGGCCGTCGTGAACACTGAAGCTTTCTTT. This codes for CSARQGAVVNTEAFF.

With respect to this clonotype: The junction does not match germline at one end; this may be a read error. This rearrangement joins TRBV3-1 to TRBJ1-1, with D hard to call. Per the germline V gene, CDR1 is LGHDT and CDR2 is YNNKEL (reference sequence). This CDR3 spans 14 amino acids. Here the CDR3 DNA reads TGTGCCAGCAGCCAAGTCTTACTGAAGACTGAAGCTTTCTTT. It specifies CASSQVLLKTEAFF.

This chain uses TRBV4-1 with TRBJ2-4, with 8 nucleotides matching TRBD2. Trimming at V came to 0 bases and at J to 3 bases, leaving 10 bases not matched to a gene. There are 18 residues in the CDR3. The germline gives CDR1 MGHRA, CDR2 YSYEKL. The CDR3 DNA reads as TGCGCCAGCAGCCAAGATCTGTCGGCGGGAGGAAGCAAAAACATTCAGTACTTC. Protein product: CASSQDLSAGGSKNIQYF.

The chain's CDR3 is CASSRRAGGINEQFF. CDR3 coding DNA: TGTGCCAGCAGCCGTAGGGCAGGGGGAATCAATGAGCAGTTCTTC. The V gene is TRBV7-8, the J gene TRBJ2-1; 7 positions match TRBD1. Looked up from germline, CDR1 is SGHVS and CDR2 is FQNEAQ. The CDR3 consists of 15 residues. V lost 5 bases to trimming and J lost 6 bases; unmatched junction nucleotides: 10.

This CDR3 reads CASSSLKLGTQYF. The DNA for the CDR3 is TGTGCCAGCTCCTCCCTCAAGCTTGGTACGCAGTATTTT. V is TRBV6-2 or TRBV6-3 and J is TRBJ2-3, with unresolved D. V was shortened by 8 bases and J by 8 bases, with 17 bases between the two germline ends. This CDR3 comprises 13 residues. CDR1 is MNHEY and CDR2 is SVGEGT in the germline V gene.

This sequence joins TRBV6-6 and TRBJ1-1; a possible D gene is TRBD1 (5 bases). From germline, CDR1 is MNHNY and CDR2 SVGAGI (reference sequence). The CDR3 covers 12 residues. CDR3 DNA sequence: TGTACAATCGGCAGGGCGAACACTGAAGCTTTCTTT. As protein: CTIGRANTEAFF.

J is TRBJ2-5 and V is TRBV2, with D hard to call. V lost 7 bases, J lost 11 bases, and 17 bases lay in between. This CDR3 comprises 12 residues. CDR1 and CDR2 (germline): SNHLY, FYNNEI. In DNA form, the CDR3 reads TGTGCCAGCACCAACCTTTCAGATGAGCAGTACTTC. Translating gives CASTNLSDEQYF.

This clonotype was recorded a few times. V is TRBV4-1 and J is TRBJ2-5; a possible D gene is TRBD2 (6 bases). CDR1 is MGHRA and CDR2 is YSYEKL in the germline V gene. Trimming left V 4 bases short and J 2 bases short, with 14 bases between. The CDR3 totals 15 residues. CDR3 region: CASSPHHGRQETQYF. As DNA, the CDR3 is TGCGCCAGCAGCCCACATCATGGGAGGCAAGAGACCCAGTACTTC.

In this sample, this clonotype turned up a few times. The V and J genes are TRBV4-1 and TRBJ1-5; the D gene is possibly TRBD1 (6 bases). The CDR3 spans 18 residues. V shed 0 bases and J shed 1 base, with 16 bases lying between them. Germline values: CDR1 MGHRA, CDR2 YSYEKL. The CDR3 spells CASSQEKGLGASNQPQHF. The DNA of the CDR3 is TGCGCCAGCAGCCAAGAAAAAGGACTGGGGGCGAGCAATCAGCCCCAGCATTTT.

The gene calls are TRBV6-5 and TRBJ1-1; D unresolved. This CDR3 has 14 residues. The germline V and J ends were trimmed by 5 bases and 7 bases, with 17 bases remaining between them. Germline V CDR1 and CDR2: MNHEY, SVGAGI. As DNA, the CDR3 is TGTGCCAGCAGTACATACACGGTTAAACTTGAAGCTTTCTTT. As protein: CASSTYTVKLEAFF.

As to this clonotype: A much larger clone sits a single nucleotide away, making a read error possible. The chain is built from TRBV27 and TRBJ2-1, with D maybe TRBD2 (5 bases). V was pared by 5 bases and J by 8 bases, with 10 bases between. Per the germline V gene, CDR1 is MNHEY and CDR2 is SMNVEV (reference sequence). The CDR3 contains 12 residues. CDR3 nucleotide sequence: TGTGCCAGCAGTCACTACGGGGATGAGCAGTTCTTC. Translating gives CASSHYGDEQFF.

The table lists this clonotype with a few counts. This rearrangement joins TRBV6-2 or TRBV6-3 to TRBJ2-6; 7 bases line up with TRBD1. Trimming removed 10 bases from V and 2 bases from J; junction bases left unmatched: 8. Germline V gene lookup returns CDR1 MNHEY and CDR2 SVGEGT. The CDR3 is 15 residues long. This chain's CDR3 is CATRDRATGANVLTF. The CDR3 region has the DNA TGTGCCACCCGGGACAGAGCAACTGGGGCCAACGTCCTGACTTTC.

This clonotype was counted a single time. The chain recombines TRBV9 with TRBJ1-2; TRBD1 agrees at 7 bases. J gave up 11 bases and V 4 bases, and 11 bases lay outside the gene matches. The V gene's germline CDR1 is SGDLS and CDR2 YYNGEE. CDR3 length: 13 amino acids. CDR3 in amino acids: CASSPIGTAYYTF. The DNA of the CDR3 is TGTGCCAGCAGCCCAATCGGGACAGCTTATTACACCTTC.

The rearrangement joins TRBV5-1 to TRBJ2-3, with TRBD1 matching 9 bases. The CDR3 is made up of 17 amino acids. Germline V lookup: CDR1 SGHRS, CDR2 YFSETQ. The V gene end was trimmed by 4 bases and the J gene end by 4 bases; junction bases not matched to a gene: 13. CDR3 region: CASSNPMGQGISDTQYF. In DNA, the CDR3 is TGCGCCAGCAGCAACCCGATGGGACAGGGAATCTCAGATACGCAGTATTTT.

Concerning this clonotype: The conserved final phenylalanine or tryptophan is absent from the CDR3, which likely points to a read error. The chain links TRBV10-3 to TRBJ2-7, with D possibly TRBD2 on 6 matching bases. The CDR3 consists of 13 residues. Trimming shortened V by 0 bases and J by 3 bases, and 6 bases separated the two germline ends. Per germline, CDR1 ENHRY and CDR2 SYGVKD. The CDR3 spells CAISESGGYEQYL. DNA for the CDR3: TGTGCCATCAGTGAGTCCGGGGGCTACGAGCAGTACTTA.

The V call is TRBV20-1, the J call TRBJ2-1, with 12 nucleotides matching TRBD2. J lost 3 bases, V lost 6 bases, and 15 bases had no gene match. This CDR3 has 18 amino acids. Per germline, CDR1 DFQATT and CDR2 SNEGSKA (reference sequence). The CDR3 sequence is CSALPGLAGLSFYNEQFF. CDR3 DNA: TGCAGTGCGTTACCGGGACTAGCGGGCTTGAGCTTCTACAATGAGCAGTTCTTC.

The chain couples TRBV6-2 or TRBV6-3 to TRBJ2-7; TRBD2 aligns across 7 bases. The J call may be wrong; the DNA end is better matched by TRBJ2-5. The CDR3 covers 17 residues. Germline-derived CDR1 and CDR2 are MNHEY and SVGEGT. CDR3 residues: CASSYSAGVGRRETQYF. The CDR3 region has the DNA TGTGCCAGCAGTTATTCTGCGGGAGTAGGACGGAGGGAGACCCAGTACTTC.

This clonotype came up a few times. The rearrangement uses TRBV10-2 and TRBJ2-1; tentative D call: TRBD1 (6 bases). Germline V gives CDR1 WSHSY, CDR2 SAAADI. V was cut by 10 bases and J by 8 bases, with 15 bases left in between. The CDR3 has 12 amino acids. The CDR3 reads CATSSQGYEQFF. The CDR3 DNA is TGCGCCACCTCCTCACAGGGCTATGAGCAGTTCTTC.